This TCR beta chain derives from a study of blood T cell repertoires in COVID-19. All enrollees were roughly 18 to 95 years old and from 20 to 30 US areas. For recovered donors of Cohort 3, there were two negative PCRs, clearance, or symptom resolution. Trimming left V 0 bases short and J 6 bases short, with 17 bases between. The CDR3 length is 16 residues. Germline V gene lookup returns CDR1 SGHVS and CDR2 FNYEAQ. Original analysis: Amplification from reference gene primers served as the basis for estimated nucleated cell counts. Method: immunoSEQ multiplex PCR; TCRdb's copy keeps in-frame clones and lacks some. That table gives V, J and clone size, and the DNA gave D and trimming. The sample holds around 280,000 clones, around nine tenths seen once.

The chain combines TRBV7-6 with TRBJ1-1; D possibly corresponds to TRBD1 (5 bases). The receptor comes from a woman aged 40 to 50 who had recovered from COVID-19. Material for sequencing was PBMCs or T cells enriched from blood (not recorded which). CDR3 nucleotide sequence: TGTGCCAGCAGCTTAGCGGCAGGGATGTTGAGGTCTGAAGCTTTCTTT. Translating gives CASSLAAGMLRSEAFF.